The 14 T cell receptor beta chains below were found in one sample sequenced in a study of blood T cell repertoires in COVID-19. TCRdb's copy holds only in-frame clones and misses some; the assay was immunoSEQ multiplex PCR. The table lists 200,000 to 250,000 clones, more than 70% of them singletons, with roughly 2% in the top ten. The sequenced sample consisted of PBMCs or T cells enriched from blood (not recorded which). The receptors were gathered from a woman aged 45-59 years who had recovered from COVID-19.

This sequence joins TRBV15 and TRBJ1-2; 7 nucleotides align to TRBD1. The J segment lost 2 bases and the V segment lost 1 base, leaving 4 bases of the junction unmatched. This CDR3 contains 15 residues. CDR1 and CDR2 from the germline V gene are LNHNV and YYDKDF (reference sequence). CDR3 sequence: CATSRGGTANYGYTF. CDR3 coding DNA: TGTGCCACCAGCAGAGGAGGGACAGCCAACTATGGCTACACCTTC.

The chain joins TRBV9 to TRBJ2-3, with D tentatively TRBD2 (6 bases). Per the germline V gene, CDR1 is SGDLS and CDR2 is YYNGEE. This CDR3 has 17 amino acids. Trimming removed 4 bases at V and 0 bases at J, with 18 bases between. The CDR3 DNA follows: TGTGCCAGCAGCCACCCCGGGGGTAGCTTAAGCACAGATACGCAGTATTTT. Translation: CASSHPGGSLSTDTQYF. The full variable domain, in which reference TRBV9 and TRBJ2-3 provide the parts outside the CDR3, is DSGVTQTPKHLITATGQRVTLRCSPRSGDLSVYWYQQSLDQGLQFLIQYYNGEERAKGNILERFSAQQFPDLHSELNLSSLELGDSALYFCASSHPGGSLSTDTQYFGPGTRLTVL.

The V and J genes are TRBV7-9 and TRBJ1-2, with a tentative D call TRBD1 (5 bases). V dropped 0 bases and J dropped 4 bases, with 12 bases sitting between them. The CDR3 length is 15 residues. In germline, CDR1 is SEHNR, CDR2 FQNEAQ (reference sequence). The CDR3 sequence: CASSLAPGPLYGYTF. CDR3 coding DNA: TGTGCCAGCAGCTTAGCCCCAGGGCCTCTCTATGGCTACACCTTC.

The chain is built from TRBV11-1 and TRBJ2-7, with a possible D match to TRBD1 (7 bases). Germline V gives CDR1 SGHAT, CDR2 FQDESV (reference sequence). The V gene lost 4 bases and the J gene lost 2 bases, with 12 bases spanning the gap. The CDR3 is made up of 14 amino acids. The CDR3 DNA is TGTGCCAGCAGCTCCCAGGGGGGCGCCTACGAGCAGTACTTC. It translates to CASSSQGGAYEQYF.

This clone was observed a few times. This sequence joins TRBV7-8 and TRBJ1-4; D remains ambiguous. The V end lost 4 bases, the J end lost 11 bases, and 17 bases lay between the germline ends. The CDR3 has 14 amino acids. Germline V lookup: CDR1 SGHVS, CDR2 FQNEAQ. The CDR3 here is CASSSGLIGAKLFF. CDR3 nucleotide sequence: TGTGCCAGCAGCTCCGGACTTATTGGAGCGAAACTGTTTTTT.

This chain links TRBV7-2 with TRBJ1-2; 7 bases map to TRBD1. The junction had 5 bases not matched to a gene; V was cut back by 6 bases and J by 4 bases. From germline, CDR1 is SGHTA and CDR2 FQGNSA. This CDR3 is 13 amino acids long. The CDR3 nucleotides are TGTGCCAGCAGGTTGACAGGGCTCTATGGCTACACCTTC. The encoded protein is CASRLTGLYGYTF.

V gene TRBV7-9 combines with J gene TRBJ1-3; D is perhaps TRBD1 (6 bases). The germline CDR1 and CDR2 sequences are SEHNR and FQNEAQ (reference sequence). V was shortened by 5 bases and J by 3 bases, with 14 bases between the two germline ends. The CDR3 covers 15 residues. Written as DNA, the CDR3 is TGTGCCAGCAGCCCCAGGGGTTTTATTGGAAACACCATATATTTT. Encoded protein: CASSPRGFIGNTIYF.

The DNA of the CDR3 is TGTGCCAGCCGCGCACGGAGCGAAGCTTTCTTT. Encoded protein: CASRARSEAFF. This rearrangement joins TRBV25-1 to TRBJ1-1, with D unclear. The CDR3 runs to 11 residues. Trimming pared 8 bases from V and 8 bases from J, leaving 12 bases between. Germline lookup yields CDR1 MGHDK and CDR2 SYGVNS.

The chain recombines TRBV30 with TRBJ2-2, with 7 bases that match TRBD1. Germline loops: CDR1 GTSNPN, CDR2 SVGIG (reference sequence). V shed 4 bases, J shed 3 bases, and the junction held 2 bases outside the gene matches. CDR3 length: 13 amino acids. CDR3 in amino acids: CAWNQGDTGELFF. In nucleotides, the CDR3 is TGTGCCTGGAATCAGGGGGACACCGGGGAGCTGTTTTTT. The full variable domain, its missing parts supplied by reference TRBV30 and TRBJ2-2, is SQTIHQWPATLVQPVGSPLSLECTVEGTSNPNLYWYRQAAGRGLQLLFYSVGIGQISSEVPQNLSASRPQDRQFILSSKKLLLSDSGFYLCAWNQGDTGELFFGEGSRLTVL.

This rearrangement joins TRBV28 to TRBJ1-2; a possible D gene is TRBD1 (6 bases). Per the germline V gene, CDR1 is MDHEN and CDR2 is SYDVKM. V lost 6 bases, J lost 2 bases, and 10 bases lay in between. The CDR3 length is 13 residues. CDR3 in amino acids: CASRTDRNYGYTF. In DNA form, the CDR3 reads TGTGCCAGCAGGACCGACAGGAACTATGGCTACACCTTC.

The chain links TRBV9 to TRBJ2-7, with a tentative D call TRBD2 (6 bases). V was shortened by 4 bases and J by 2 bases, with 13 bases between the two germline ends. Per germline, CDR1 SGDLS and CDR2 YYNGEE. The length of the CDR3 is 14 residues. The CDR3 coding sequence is TGTGCCAGCAGCCTAGGACTACAACCCTACGAGCAGTACTTC. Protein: CASSLGLQPYEQYF.

CDR3 amino acids: CASSQFGTGVLFYEQYF. CDR3 DNA: TGCGCCAGCAGCCAATTCGGGACAGGGGTATTGTTTTACGAGCAGTACTTC. The J gene is TRBJ2-7, the V gene TRBV4-1; 10 positions agree with TRBD1. The CDR3 covers 17 residues. The germline CDR1 and CDR2 sequences are MGHRA and YSYEKL. V was clipped by 2 bases and J by 4 bases; unmatched bases: 11.

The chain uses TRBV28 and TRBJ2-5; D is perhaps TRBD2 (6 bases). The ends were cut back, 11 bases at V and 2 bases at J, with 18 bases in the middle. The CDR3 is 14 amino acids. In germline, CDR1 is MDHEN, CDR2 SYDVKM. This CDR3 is CAASGRDRQETQYF. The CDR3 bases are TGTGCCGCCTCTGGGCGGGACCGACAAGAGACCCAGTACTTC.

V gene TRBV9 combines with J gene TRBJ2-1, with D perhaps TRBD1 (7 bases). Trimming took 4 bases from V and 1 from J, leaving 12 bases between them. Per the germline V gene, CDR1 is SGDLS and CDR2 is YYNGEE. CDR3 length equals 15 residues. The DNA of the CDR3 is TGTGCCAGCAGCCTCCAGGGGGGTTCCTACAATGAGCAGTTCTTC. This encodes CASSLQGGSYNEQFF.